This TCR beta chain was observed in a study of blood T cell repertoires in COVID-19. Overall study context: Samples of COVID-19 (acute and convalescent) were obtained from the United States, Italy and Spain.

How the authors handled the data: Amplifying reference gene primers gave estimates of nucleated cell counts. Data came from immunoSEQ multiplex PCR; TCRdb stores just in-frame clones and leaves some out. D and trimming come from the DNA, and the V and J calls and clone size come from that table. Found here are roughly 290,000 clones, approximately 86% of them singletons; the top ten hold around 4.2%. Between the trimmed V and J ends, which lost 3 bases and 3 bases, there was a span of 8 bases. Germline V gene lookup returns CDR1 ENHRY and CDR2 SYGVKD. There are 13 residues in the CDR3. The receptor was derived from a woman in her forties or fifties with active or convalescent COVID-19. Material for sequencing was peripheral blood. V and J are TRBV10-3 and TRBJ1-1, with a tentative D call TRBD1 (5 bases). CDR3 nucleotide sequence: TGTGCCATCAGTGACAGGGTAGACACTGAAGCTTTCTTT. It specifies CAISDRVDTEAFF.